Shown below are 11 T cell receptor beta chains from a single sample sequenced in a study of blood T cell repertoires in COVID-19. Only in-frame clones appear in the TCRdb table, and some are missing; sequencing was by immunoSEQ multiplex PCR. The data show a few hundred thousand clones, about nine tenths seen once. The sequenced sample was peripheral blood. The source of these receptors is a woman in her fifties or sixties with acute or convalescent COVID-19.

The CDR3 reads CASSQTGTRDYEQYF. The DNA of the CDR3 is TGTGCCAGCTCACAAACCGGGACAAGGGACTACGAGCAGTACTTC. The V and J genes are TRBV18 and TRBJ2-7, with D possibly matching TRBD1 (6 bases). Trimming pared 4 bases from V and 3 bases from J, leaving 16 bases between. The germline CDR1 and CDR2 sequences are KGHSH and LQKENI. This CDR3 spans 15 amino acids. The variable domain in full, completed from reference TRBV18 and TRBJ2-7, reads NAGVMQNPRHLVRRRGQEARLRCSPMKGHSHVYWYRQLPEEGLKFMVYLQKENIIDESGMPKERFSAEFPKEGPSILRIQQVVRGDSAAYFCASSQTGTRDYEQYFGPGTRLTVT.

V usage is TRBV9 and J usage is TRBJ2-7, with 13 nucleotides matching TRBD2. The CDR3 is made up of 15 amino acids. Germline lookup yields CDR1 SGDLS and CDR2 YYNGEE. Trimming took 2 bases from V and 2 from J; bases not matched to a gene: 1. CDR3 sequence (DNA): TGTGCCAGCAGCGTCGGGACTAGCGGGGCCTACGAGCAGTACTTC. As protein: CASSVGTSGAYEQYF.

This clone was found once. The chain recombines TRBV28 with TRBJ1-2; tentative D call: TRBD1 (6 bases). CDR3 length: 15 amino acids. Trimming shortened V by 2 bases and J by 7 bases, and 17 bases separated the two germline ends. From germline, CDR1 is MDHEN and CDR2 SYDVKM. The CDR3 DNA sequence: TGTGCCAGCAGTTTACCGAACAGGGCGGGGGGTGGCTACACCTTC. Its translation is CASSLPNRAGGGYTF.

This chain uses TRBV30 with TRBJ2-1, with D maybe TRBD2 (6 bases). Germline values: CDR1 GTSNPN, CDR2 SVGIG (reference sequence). Trimming took 3 bases from V and 6 from J, leaving 12 bases between them. The CDR3 length is 13 residues. The CDR3 loop reads CAWRPGTFNEQFF. For the CDR3, the DNA is TGTGCCTGGAGGCCGGGGACTTTCAATGAGCAGTTCTTC.

The chain carries TRBV10-3 and TRBJ2-3; D not resolved. The CDR3 consists of 14 residues. V was clipped by 3 bases and J by 0 bases, with 7 bases between them. The germline CDR1 and CDR2 sequences are ENHRY and SYGVKD. The CDR3 DNA reads as TGTGCCATCAGTGATGGCGGAAGCACAGATACGCAGTATTTT. Amino acids: CAISDGGSTDTQYF.

In regard to this clone: One end of the junction fails to match germline, which may point to a read error. The chain combines TRBV7-9 with TRBJ1-2, with 8 bases matching TRBD1. CDR1 is SEHNR, CDR2 FQNEAQ, per germline (reference sequence). This CDR3 spans 15 amino acids. The CDR3 spells CASTLVGSGGRGYTF. The CDR3 DNA is TGTGCCAGCACCTTAGTAGGGTCAGGGGGCAGAGGCTACACCTTC.

The chain is built from TRBV6-5 and TRBJ1-2, with D possibly being TRBD1 (6 bases). The V gene's germline CDR1 is MNHEY and CDR2 SVGAGI. V lost 7 bases and J lost 1, with 16 bases in between. This CDR3 has 15 residues. The CDR3 region has the DNA TGTGCCAGCACGACACAGGGATCCCATAACTATGGCTACACCTTC. This gives the protein CASTTQGSHNYGYTF.

V and J are TRBV6-5 and TRBJ1-1, with TRBD1 matching 7 bases. CDR3 length equals 14 residues. Trimming at V came to 7 bases and at J to 5 bases, leaving 10 bases not matched to a gene. CDR1 is MNHEY and CDR2 is SVGAGI in the germline V gene. CDR3 amino acids: CASNRRQGWTEAFF. The DNA for the CDR3 is TGTGCCAGCAACAGAAGACAGGGTTGGACTGAAGCTTTCTTT.

This clone came up many times. V and J are TRBV7-8 and TRBJ2-2; perhaps TRBD2 as D (5 bases). The germline gives CDR1 SGHVS, CDR2 FQNEAQ. This CDR3 is built from 16 residues. The V end lost 2 bases, the J end lost 1 base, and 11 bases lay between the germline ends. The CDR3 spells CASSLYTGMNTGELFF. CDR3 DNA: TGTGCCAGCAGCTTATATACGGGAATGAACACCGGGGAGCTGTTTTTT.

The rearrangement links TRBV29-1 to TRBJ2-3; D is unresolved. The CDR3 has 15 amino acids. Trimming shortened V by 1 base and J by 2 bases, and 13 bases separated the two germline ends. Germline lookup yields CDR1 SQVTM and CDR2 ANQGSEA. The CDR3 DNA reads as TGCAGCGTTGAAGGCTCGGAGAGTTCCACAGATACGCAGTATTTT. Translated, it gives CSVEGSESSTDTQYF.

This chain links TRBV11-1 with TRBJ1-6; 7 positions match TRBD1. The ends lost 10 bases at V and 10 bases at J; junction bases unmatched: 16. CDR3 length equals 15 residues. CDR1 is SGHAT, CDR2 FQDESV, per germline (reference sequence). CDR3 residues: CAIPTGKTGRSPLHF. The CDR3 DNA follows: TGTGCCATCCCAACTGGGAAGACAGGGCGATCACCCCTCCACTTT.